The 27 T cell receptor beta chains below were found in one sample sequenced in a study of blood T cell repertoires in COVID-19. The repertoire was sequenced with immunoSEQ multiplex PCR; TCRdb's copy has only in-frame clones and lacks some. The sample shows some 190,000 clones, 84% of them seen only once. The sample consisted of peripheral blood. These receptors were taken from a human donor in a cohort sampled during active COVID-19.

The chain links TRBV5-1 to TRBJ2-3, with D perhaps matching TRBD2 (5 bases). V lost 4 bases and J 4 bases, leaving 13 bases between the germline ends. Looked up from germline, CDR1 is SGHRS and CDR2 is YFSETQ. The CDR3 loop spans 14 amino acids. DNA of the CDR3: TGCGCCAGCAGCATGCGGTGGCGGGCAGATACGCAGTATTTT. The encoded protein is CASSMRWRADTQYF.

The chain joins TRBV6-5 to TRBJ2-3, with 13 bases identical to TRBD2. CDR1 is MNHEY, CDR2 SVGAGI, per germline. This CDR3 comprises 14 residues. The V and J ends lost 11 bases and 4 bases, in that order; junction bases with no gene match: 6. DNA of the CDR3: TGTGCCCGCACTAGCGGGGGGGCTCCAGATACGCAGTATTTT. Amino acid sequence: CARTSGGAPDTQYF.

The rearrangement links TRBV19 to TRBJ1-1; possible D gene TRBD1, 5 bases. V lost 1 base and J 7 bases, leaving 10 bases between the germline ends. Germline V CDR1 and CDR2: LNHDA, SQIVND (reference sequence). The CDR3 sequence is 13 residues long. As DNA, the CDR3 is TGTGCCAGTAGTATAGCGCCCGGGGGTGAAGCTTTCTTT. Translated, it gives CASSIAPGGEAFF.

CDR3 protein: CASSTRTGDSPLHF. The CDR3 DNA sequence: TGTGCCAGCAGTACCCGGACAGGGGATTCACCCCTCCACTTT. The gene calls are TRBV6-5 and TRBJ1-6; 9 nucleotides match TRBD1. V was pared by 5 bases and J by 8 bases, with 4 bases of the junction left unmatched. This CDR3 has 14 amino acids. Germline V gene sequence: CDR1 MNHEY, CDR2 SVGAGI.

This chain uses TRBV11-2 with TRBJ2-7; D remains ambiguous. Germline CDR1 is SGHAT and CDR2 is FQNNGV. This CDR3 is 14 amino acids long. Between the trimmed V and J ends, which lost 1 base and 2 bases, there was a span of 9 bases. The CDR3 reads CASSLGAIPYEQYF. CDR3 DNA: TGTGCCAGCAGCTTAGGAGCGATCCCCTACGAGCAGTACTTC.

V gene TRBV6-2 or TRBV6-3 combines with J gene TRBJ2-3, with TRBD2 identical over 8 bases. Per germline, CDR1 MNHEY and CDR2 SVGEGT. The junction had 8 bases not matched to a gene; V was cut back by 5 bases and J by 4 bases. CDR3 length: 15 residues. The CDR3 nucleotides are TGTGCCAGCAGTAGAAGCGGGGGCCCCGCAGATACGCAGTATTTT. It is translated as CASSRSGGPADTQYF.

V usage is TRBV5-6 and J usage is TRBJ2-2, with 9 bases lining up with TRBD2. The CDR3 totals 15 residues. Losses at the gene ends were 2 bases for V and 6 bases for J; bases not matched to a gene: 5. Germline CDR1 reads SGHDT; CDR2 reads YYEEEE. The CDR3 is CASSLAGGWAGELFF. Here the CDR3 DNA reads TGTGCCAGCAGCTTAGCGGGAGGATGGGCCGGGGAGCTGTTTTTT.

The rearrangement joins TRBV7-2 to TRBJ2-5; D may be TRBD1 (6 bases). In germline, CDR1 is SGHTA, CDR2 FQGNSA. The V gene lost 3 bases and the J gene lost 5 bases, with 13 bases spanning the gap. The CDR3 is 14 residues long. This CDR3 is CASSFGRGQETQYF. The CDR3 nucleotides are TGTGCCAGCAGCTTCGGCAGGGGCCAGGAGACCCAGTACTTC. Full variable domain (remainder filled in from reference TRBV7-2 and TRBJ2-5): GAGVSQSPSNKVTEKGKDVELRCDPISGHTALYWYRQSLGQGLEFLIYFQGNSAPDKSGLPSDRFSAERTGGSVSTLTIQRTQQEDSAVYLCASSFGRGQETQYFGPGTRLLVL.

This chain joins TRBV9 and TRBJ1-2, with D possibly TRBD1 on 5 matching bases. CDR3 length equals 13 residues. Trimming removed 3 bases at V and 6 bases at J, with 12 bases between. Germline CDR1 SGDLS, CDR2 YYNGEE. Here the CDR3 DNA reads TGTGCCAGCAGCGACTTGGCAGGGAATGGCTACACCTTC. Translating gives CASSDLAGNGYTF.

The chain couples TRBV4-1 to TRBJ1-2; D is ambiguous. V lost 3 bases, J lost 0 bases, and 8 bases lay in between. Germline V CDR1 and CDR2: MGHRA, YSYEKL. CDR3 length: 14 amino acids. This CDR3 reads CASSQALANYGYTF. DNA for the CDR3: TGCGCCAGCAGCCAGGCACTAGCTAACTATGGCTACACCTTC.

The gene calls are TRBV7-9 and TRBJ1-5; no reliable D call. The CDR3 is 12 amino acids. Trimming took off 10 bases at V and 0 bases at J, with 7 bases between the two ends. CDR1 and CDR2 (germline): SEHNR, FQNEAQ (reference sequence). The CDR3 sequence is CATANSNQPQHF. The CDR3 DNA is TGTGCCACCGCTAATAGCAATCAGCCCCAGCATTTT.

The chain's CDR3 is CASSVASGMSTGELFF. Written as DNA, the CDR3 is TGTGCCAGCAGCGTGGCTAGCGGGATGTCCACCGGGGAGCTGTTTTTT. The chain links TRBV9 to TRBJ2-2, with 9 bases identical to TRBD2. The CDR3 runs to 16 residues. The V gene's germline CDR1 is SGDLS and CDR2 YYNGEE. The ends lost 2 bases at V and 4 bases at J; junction bases unmatched: 6.

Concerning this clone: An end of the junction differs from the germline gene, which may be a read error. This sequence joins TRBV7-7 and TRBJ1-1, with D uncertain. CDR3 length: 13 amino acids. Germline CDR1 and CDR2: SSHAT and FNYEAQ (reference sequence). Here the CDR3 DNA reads TGTGCTAGCAGCTTAGAGCCGAACACTGAAGCTTTCTTT. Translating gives CASSLEPNTEAFF.

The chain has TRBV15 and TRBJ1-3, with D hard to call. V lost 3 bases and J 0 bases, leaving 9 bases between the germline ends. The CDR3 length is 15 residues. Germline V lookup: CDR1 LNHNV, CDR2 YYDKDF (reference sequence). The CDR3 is CATSSDGLSGNTIYF. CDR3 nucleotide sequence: TGTGCCACCAGCAGTGATGGCCTCTCTGGAAACACCATATATTTT.

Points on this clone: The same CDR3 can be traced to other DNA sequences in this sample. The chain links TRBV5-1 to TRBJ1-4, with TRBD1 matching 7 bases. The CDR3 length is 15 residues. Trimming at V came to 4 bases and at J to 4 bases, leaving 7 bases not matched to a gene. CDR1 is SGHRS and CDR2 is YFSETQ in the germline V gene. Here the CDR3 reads CASSGRDSLNEKLFF. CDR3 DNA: TGCGCCAGCAGCGGAAGGGACAGCCTTAATGAAAAACTGTTTTTT.

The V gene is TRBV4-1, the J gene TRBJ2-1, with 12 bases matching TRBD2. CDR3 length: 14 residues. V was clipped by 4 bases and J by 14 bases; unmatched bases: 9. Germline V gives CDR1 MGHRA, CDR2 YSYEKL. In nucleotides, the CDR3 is TGCGCCAGCAGCCCCCGGACTAGCGGGATCGGGGAGTTCTTC. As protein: CASSPRTSGIGEFF.

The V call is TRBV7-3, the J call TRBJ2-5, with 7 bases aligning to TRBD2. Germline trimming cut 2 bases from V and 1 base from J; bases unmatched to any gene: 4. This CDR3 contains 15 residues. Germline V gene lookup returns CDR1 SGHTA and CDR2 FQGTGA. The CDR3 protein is CASSLRGRAQETQYF. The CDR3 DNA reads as TGTGCCAGCAGCTTACGGGGGAGGGCCCAAGAGACCCAGTACTTC.

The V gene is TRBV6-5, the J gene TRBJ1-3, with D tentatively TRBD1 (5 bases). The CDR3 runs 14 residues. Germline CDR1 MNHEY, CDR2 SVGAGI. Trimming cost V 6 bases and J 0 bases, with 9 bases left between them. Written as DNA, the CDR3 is TGTGCCAGCAGGAGCGACAGCTCTGGAAACACCATATATTTT. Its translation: CASRSDSSGNTIYF.

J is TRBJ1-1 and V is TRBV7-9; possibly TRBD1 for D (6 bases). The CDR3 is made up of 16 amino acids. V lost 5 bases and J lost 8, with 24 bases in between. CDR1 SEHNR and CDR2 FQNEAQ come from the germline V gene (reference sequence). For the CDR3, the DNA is TGTGCCAGCAGCCAGGCCCCGACAGACGGGGGGACAGAAGCTTTCTTT. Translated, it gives CASSQAPTDGGTEAFF.

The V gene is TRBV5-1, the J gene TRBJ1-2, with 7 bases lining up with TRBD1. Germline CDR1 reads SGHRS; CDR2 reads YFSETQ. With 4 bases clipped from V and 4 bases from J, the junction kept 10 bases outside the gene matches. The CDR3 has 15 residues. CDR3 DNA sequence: TGCGCCAGCAGCGTAGGGACAGCCCAAGGCTATGGCTACACCTTC. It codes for CASSVGTAQGYGYTF.

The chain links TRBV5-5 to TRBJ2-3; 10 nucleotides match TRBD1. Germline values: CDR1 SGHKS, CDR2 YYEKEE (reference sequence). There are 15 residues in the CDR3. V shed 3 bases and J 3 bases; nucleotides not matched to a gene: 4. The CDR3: CASSWDRGETDTQYF. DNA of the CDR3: TGTGCCAGCAGCTGGGACAGGGGTGAGACAGATACGCAGTATTTT.

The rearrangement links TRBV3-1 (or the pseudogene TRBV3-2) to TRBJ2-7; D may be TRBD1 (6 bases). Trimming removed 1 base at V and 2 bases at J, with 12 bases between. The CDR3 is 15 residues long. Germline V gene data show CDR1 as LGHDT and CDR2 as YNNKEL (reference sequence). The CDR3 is CASSQVPGHPYEQYF. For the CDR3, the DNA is TGTGCCAGCAGCCAAGTTCCGGGACATCCCTACGAGCAGTACTTC.

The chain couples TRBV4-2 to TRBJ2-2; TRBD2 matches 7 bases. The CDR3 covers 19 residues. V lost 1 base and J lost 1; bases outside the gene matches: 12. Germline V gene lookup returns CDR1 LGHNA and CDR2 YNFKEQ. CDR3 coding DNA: TGTGCCAGCAGCCAAGCCCACCGAATAGCGGGCGTGAACACCGGGGAGCTGTTTTTT. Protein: CASSQAHRIAGVNTGELFF.

CDR3 in DNA: TGTGCCTGGAGTCCAACCCGTCCGGGACAGGGGGCGCCCCGCTTCGGCTATGGCTACACCTTC. This gives the protein CAWSPTRPGQGAPRFGYGYTF. The chain recombines TRBV30 with TRBJ1-2; 12 positions agree with TRBD1. With 2 bases clipped from V and 4 bases from J, the junction kept 23 bases outside the gene matches. Germline values: CDR1 GTSNPN, CDR2 SVGIG (reference sequence). The CDR3 is made up of 21 amino acids.

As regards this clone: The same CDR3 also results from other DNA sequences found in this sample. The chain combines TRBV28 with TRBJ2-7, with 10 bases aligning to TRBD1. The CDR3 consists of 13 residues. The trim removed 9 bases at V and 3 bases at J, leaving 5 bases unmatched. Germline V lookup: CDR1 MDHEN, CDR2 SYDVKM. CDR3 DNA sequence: TGTGCCAGTAGGACAGGGGGATTCTACGAGCAGTACTTC. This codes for CASRTGGFYEQYF.

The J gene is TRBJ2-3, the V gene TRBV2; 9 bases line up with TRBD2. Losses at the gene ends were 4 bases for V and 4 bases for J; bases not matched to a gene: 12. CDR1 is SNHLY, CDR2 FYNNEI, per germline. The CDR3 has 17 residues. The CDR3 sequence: CASSGGRAGGLADTQYF. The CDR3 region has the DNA TGTGCCAGCAGTGGGGGACGAGCGGGAGGATTGGCAGATACGCAGTATTTT. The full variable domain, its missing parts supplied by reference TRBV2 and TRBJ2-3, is EPEVTQTPSHQVTQMGQEVILRCVPISNHLYFYWYRQILGQKVEFLVSFYNNEISEKSEIFDDQFSVERPDGSNFTLKIRSTKLEDSAMYFCASSGGRAGGLADTQYFGPGTRLTVL.

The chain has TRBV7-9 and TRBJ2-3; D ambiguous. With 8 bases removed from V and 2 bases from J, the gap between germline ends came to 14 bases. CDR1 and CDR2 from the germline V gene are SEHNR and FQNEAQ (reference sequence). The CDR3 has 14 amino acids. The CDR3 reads CASRATGLTDTQYF. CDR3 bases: TGTGCCAGCCGAGCAACCGGTCTCACAGATACGCAGTATTTT.